This paragraph reports one T cell receptor beta chain. The entry originates in a study of cytomegalovirus exposure and HLA in healthy donors. Germline V CDR1 and CDR2: WNHNN, SYGVQD (reference sequence). V lost 0 bases and J lost 6, with 15 bases in between. The CDR3 is 16 residues long. The PCR was carried out with 60 Vbeta primers and 13 Jbeta primers. Sequenced by immunoSEQ multiplex PCR; TCRdb stores in-frame clones only, minus some. Of about 150,000 clones listed, just under 75% are singletons. This chain uses TRBV10-1 with TRBJ2-4, with D possibly matching TRBD1 (5 bases). The origin of this receptor is a woman under 30 in good health and CMV-seronegative. The sequencing input was PBMCs. The CDR3 loop is CASSESGQERRNIQYF. The CDR3 coding sequence is TGCGCCAGCAGTGAGTCGGGGCAGGAGAGGAGAAACATTCAGTACTTC.